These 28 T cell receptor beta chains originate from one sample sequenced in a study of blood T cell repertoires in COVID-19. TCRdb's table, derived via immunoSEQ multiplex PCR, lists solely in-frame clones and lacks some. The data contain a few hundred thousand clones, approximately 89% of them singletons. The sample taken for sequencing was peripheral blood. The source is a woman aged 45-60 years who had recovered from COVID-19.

The CDR3 region is CSVRLPDGNSGNTIYF. In DNA, the CDR3 is TGCAGCGTACGACTACCGGACGGCAACTCTGGAAACACCATATATTTT. The V and J genes are TRBV29-1 and TRBJ1-3, with D hard to call. Germline V gene lookup returns CDR1 SQVTM and CDR2 ANQGSEA. Trimming took off 6 bases at V and 0 bases at J, with 18 bases between the two ends. This CDR3 contains 16 residues.

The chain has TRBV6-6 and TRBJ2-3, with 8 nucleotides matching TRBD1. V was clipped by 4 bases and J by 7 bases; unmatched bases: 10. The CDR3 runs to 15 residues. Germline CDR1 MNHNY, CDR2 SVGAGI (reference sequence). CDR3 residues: CASSSGGPLRNTQYF. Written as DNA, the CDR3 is TGTGCCAGCAGTTCAGGGGGCCCTTTAAGGAATACGCAGTATTTT.

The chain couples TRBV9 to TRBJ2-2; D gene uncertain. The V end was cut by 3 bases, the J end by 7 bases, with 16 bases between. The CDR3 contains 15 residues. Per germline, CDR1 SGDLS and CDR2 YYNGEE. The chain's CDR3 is CASSADPTADGELFF. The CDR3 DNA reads TGTGCCAGCAGCGCCGATCCAACAGCCGACGGGGAGCTGTTTTTT.

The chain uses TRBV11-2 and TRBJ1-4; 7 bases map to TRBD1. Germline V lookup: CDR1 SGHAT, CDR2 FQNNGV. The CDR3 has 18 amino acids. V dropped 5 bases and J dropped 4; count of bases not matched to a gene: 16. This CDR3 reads CASSPNPRRDSVNEKLFF. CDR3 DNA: TGTGCCAGCAGCCCCAATCCCCGCCGGGACAGCGTTAATGAAAAACTGTTTTTT.

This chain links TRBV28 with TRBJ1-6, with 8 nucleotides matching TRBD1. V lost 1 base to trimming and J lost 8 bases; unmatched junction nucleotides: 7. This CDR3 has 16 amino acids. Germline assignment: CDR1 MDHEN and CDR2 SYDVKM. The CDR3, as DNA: TGTGCCAGCAGTTTATCTGCCGGGACAGGTTATTCACCCCTCCACTTT. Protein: CASSLSAGTGYSPLHF.

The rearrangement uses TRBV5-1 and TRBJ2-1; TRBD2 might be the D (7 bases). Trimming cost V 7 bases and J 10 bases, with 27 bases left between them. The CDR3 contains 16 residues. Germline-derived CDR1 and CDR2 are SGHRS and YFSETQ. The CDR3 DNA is TGCGCCAGCTCCCTACCGGGGGGCGAACCCGGGAGGGAGCAGTTCTTC. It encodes CASSLPGGEPGREQFF.

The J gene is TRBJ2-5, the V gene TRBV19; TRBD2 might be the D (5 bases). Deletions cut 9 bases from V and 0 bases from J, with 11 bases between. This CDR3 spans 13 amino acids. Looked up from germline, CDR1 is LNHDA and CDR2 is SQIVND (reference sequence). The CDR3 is CASGEGYQETQYF. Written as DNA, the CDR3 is TGTGCCAGCGGAGAGGGTTACCAAGAGACCCAGTACTTC.

CDR3 DNA sequence: TGTGCCAGCAGCTCCCGGGACAGGAATGTCGATGAGCAGTTCTTC. Its translation is CASSSRDRNVDEQFF. The V gene is TRBV7-2, the J gene TRBJ2-1; 8 bases are shared with TRBD1. The CDR3 consists of 15 residues. Looked up from germline, CDR1 is SGHTA and CDR2 is FQGNSA. Trimming at V came to 4 bases and at J to 8 bases, leaving 10 bases not matched to a gene.

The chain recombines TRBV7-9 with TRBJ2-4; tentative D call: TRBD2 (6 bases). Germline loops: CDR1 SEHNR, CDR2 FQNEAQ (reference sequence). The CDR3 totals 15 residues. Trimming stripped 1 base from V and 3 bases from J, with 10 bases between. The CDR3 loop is CASSLELSGKNIQYF. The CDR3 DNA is TGTGCCAGCAGCTTAGAGCTTAGCGGCAAAAACATTCAGTACTTC. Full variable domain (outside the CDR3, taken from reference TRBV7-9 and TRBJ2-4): DTGVSQNPRHKITKRGQNVTFRCDPISEHNRLYWYRQTLGQGPEFLTYFQNEAQLEKSRLLSDRFSAERPKGSFSTLEIQRTEQGDSAMYLCASSLELSGKNIQYFGAGTRLSVL.

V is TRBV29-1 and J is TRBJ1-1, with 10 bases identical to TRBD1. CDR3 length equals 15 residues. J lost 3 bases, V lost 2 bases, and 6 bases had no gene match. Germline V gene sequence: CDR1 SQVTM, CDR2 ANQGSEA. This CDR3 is CSVESSGTGDTEAFF. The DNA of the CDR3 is TGCAGCGTTGAATCTTCTGGGACAGGGGACACTGAAGCTTTCTTT.

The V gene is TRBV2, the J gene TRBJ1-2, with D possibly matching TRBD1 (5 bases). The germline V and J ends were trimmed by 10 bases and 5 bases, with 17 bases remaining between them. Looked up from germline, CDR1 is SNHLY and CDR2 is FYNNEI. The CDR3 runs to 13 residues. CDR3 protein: CAITPRGGYGYTF. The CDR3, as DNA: TGTGCCATAACGCCGCGCGGGGGGTATGGCTACACCTTC.

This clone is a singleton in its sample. This CDR3 is CASSKTGGGQPQHF. In DNA form, the CDR3 reads TGTGCCAGCAGTAAGACAGGGGGCGGACAGCCCCAGCATTTT. The chain links TRBV6-1 to TRBJ1-5; TRBD1 matches 10 bases. V lost 5 bases and J lost 7; bases outside the gene matches: 5. The CDR3 is 14 amino acids. From germline, CDR1 is MNHNS and CDR2 SASEGT.

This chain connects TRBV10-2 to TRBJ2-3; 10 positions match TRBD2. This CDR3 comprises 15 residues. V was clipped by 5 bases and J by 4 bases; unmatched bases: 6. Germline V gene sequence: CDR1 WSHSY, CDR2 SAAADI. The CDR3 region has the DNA TGCGCCAGCAGTCTACTAGCGGGGCTGGCAGATACGCAGTATTTT. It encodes CASSLLAGLADTQYF.

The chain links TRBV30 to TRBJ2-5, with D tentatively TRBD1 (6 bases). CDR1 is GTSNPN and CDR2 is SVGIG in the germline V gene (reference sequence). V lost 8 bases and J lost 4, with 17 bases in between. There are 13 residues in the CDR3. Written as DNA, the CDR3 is TGTGCCCTGATGCAGGGGCCCGGAGAGACCCAGTACTTC. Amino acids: CALMQGPGETQYF.

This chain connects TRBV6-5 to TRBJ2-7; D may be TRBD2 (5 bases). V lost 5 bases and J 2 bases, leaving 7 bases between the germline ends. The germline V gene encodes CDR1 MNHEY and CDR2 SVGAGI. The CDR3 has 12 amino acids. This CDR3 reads CASSPGTYEQYF. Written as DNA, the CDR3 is TGTGCCAGCAGTCCCGGGACCTACGAGCAGTACTTC.

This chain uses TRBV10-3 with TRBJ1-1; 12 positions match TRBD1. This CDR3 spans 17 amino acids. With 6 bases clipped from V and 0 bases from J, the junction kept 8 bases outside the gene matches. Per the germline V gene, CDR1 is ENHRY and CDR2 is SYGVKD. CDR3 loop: CAIRPGQGAGLNTEAFF. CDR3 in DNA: TGTGCCATCAGACCGGGACAGGGGGCCGGATTGAACACTGAAGCTTTCTTT.

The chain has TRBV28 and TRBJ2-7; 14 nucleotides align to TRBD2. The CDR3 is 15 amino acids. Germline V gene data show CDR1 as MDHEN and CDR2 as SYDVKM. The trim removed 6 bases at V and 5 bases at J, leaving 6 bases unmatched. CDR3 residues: CASSSGLAGDDEQYF. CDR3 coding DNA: TGTGCCAGCAGCTCGGGACTAGCGGGAGACGACGAGCAGTACTTC.

The CDR3 sequence is CASGKEDSTDTQYF. The CDR3 nucleotides read TGCGCCAGCGGGAAGGAGGATAGCACAGATACGCAGTATTTT. V and J are TRBV5-1 and TRBJ2-3, with D possibly TRBD2 on 5 matching bases. V lost 7 bases to trimming and J lost 0 bases, with 12 bases between them. CDR1 and CDR2 from the germline V gene are SGHRS and YFSETQ. This CDR3 spans 14 amino acids.

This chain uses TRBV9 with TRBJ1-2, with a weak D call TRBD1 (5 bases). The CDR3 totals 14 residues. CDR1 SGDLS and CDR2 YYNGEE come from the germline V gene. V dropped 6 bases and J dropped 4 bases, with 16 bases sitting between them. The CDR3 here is CASNKQGGGYGYTF. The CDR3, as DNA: TGTGCCAGCAATAAGCAGGGTGGTGGCTATGGCTACACCTTC.

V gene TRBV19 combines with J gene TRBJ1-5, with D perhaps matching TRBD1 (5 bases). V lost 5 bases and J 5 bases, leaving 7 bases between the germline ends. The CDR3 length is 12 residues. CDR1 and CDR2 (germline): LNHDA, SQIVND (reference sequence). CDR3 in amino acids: CASSLQDQPQHF. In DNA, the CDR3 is TGTGCCAGTAGTTTACAGGATCAGCCCCAGCATTTT.

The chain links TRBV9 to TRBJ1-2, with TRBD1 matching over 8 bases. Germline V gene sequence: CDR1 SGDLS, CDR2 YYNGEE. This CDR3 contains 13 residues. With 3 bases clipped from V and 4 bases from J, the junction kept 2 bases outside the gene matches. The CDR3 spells CASSGTGSYGYTF. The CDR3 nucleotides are TGTGCCAGCAGCGGGACAGGGAGCTATGGCTACACCTTC.

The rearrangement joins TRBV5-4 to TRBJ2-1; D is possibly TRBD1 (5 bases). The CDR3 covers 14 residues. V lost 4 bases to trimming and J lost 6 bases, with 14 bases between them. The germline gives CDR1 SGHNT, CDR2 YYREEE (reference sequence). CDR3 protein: CASSLPIDSNEQFF. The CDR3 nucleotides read TGTGCCAGCAGCCTACCCATCGACAGCAATGAGCAGTTCTTC. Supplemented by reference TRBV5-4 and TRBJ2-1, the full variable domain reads ETGVTQSPTHLIKTRGQQVTLRCSSQSGHNTVSWYQQALGQGPQFIFQYYREEENGRGNFPPRFSGLQFPNYSSELNVNALELDDSALYLCASSLPIDSNEQFFGPGTRLTVL.

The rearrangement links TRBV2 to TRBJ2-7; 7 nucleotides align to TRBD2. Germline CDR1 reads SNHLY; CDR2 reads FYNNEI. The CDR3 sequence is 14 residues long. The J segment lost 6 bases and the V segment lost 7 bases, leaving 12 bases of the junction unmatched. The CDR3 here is CASKGRGSGIEQYF. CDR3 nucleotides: TGTGCCAGCAAGGGTCGCGGGAGCGGCATCGAGCAGTACTTC.

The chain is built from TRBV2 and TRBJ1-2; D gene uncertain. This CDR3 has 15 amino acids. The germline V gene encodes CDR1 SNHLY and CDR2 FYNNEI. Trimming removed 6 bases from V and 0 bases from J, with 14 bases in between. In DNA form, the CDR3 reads TGTGCCAGCAGCCTCGGCCTAGGAACTAACTATGGCTACACCTTC. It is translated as CASSLGLGTNYGYTF.

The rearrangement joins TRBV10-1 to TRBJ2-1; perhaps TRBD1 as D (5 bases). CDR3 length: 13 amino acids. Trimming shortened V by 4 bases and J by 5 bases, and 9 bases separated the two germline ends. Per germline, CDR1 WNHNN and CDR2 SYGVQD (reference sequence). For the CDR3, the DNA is TGCGCCAGCAGTGCAGGGCCTCACAATGAGCAGTTCTTC. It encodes CASSAGPHNEQFF.

The CDR3 loop is CSVEAYRGEKLFF. The CDR3 DNA sequence: TGCAGCGTTGAGGCATATAGGGGCGAAAAACTGTTTTTT. This chain connects TRBV29-1 to TRBJ1-4; weak D call: TRBD1 (5 bases). Germline-derived CDR1 and CDR2 are SQVTM and ANQGSEA. V was trimmed by 3 bases and J by 8 bases, leaving 13 bases between them. This CDR3 region has 13 residues.

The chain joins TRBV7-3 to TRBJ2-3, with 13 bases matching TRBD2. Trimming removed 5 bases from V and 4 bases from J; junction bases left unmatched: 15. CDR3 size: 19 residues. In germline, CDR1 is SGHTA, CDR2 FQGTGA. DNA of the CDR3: TGTGCCAGCAGCCCCGCTACGAAGGGACTAGCGGGAATATCAGATACGCAGTATTTT. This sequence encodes CASSPATKGLAGISDTQYF.

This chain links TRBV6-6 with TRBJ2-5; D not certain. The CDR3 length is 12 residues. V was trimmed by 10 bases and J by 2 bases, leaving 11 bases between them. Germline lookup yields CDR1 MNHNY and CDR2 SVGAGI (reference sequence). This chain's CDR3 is CATMARQETQYF. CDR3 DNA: TGTGCCACAATGGCTAGGCAAGAGACCCAGTACTTC.